This is a list of T cell receptor beta chains from one sample in a study of cytomegalovirus exposure and HLA in healthy donors. Using immunoSEQ multiplex PCR, the repertoire was profiled, and TCRdb retains in-frame clones only, with some absent. The sample carries 55,000 to 80,000 clones, roughly 78% recorded once. Input material: PBMCs. The receptor source for this set is a man between 40 and 49 years old in good health and CMV-seronegative. The CDR3 runs from the conserved cysteine through the conserved F or W.

v_call	j_call	cdr3_aa
TRBV7-3	TRBJ1-3	CASSLGWGHSGNTIYF
TRBV9	TRBJ1-1	CASSVGGTRAGEAFF
TRBV7-2	TRBJ2-3	CASSSQSDTQYF
TRBV27	TRBJ1-2	CASSSPSDLANYGYTF
TRBV11-2	TRBJ2-7	CASSLVSPAYEQYF
TRBV19	TRBJ1-4	CASSDPTGELFF
TRBV7-2	TRBJ2-7	CASSLGVGEAYEQYF
TRBV5-4	TRBJ2-4	CASSLLRQGKNIQYF
TRBV7-8	TRBJ1-5	CASSLEGRTVNQPQHF
TRBV27	TRBJ2-3	CASSLSPTLGYPDTQYF
TRBV19	TRBJ1-2	CASSMRNYGYTF
TRBV6-1	TRBJ2-2	CASSEGGLAGGRNTGELFF
TRBV6-1	TRBJ1-5	CASSDWQKPQHF
TRBV7-2	TRBJ2-3	CASSYVPRSTDTQYF
TRBV6-1	TRBJ2-5	CASTRRQQETQYF
TRBV2	TRBJ1-5	CASSDQGQGAYQPQHF
TRBV7-9	TRBJ1-1	CASSPTGGTNTEAFF
TRBV2	TRBJ1-6	CASSGTVLYNSPLHF
TRBV10-3	TRBJ2-7	CAISETGPYEQYF
TRBV2	TRBJ1-4	CASSDFRINEKLFF
TRBV5-4	TRBJ2-3	CASSFRLAGGYDTQYF
TRBV7-2	TRBJ2-3	CASSFLGSGGRENTQYF
TRBV10-3	TRBJ2-1	CAISETRDSNEQFF
TRBV6-1	TRBJ2-7	CASSVSGRPYEQYF
TRBV15	TRBJ2-3	CATSYWTGGDTQYF
TRBV7-2	TRBJ2-3	CASSPHGGRTDTQYF
TRBV9	TRBJ2-3	CASSPHSGRPPDTQYF
TRBV7-9	TRBJ1-2	CASSRSPESYGYTF
TRBV5-1	TRBJ2-7	CASSLDRAYEQYF
TRBV15	TRBJ2-5	CATRTDRGKTQYF
TRBV5-1	TRBJ1-2	CASSIGQDGYTF
TRBV5-4	TRBJ1-2	CASRVTGEDYGYTF
TRBV2	TRBJ2-1	CASMRLAGGSYNEQFF
TRBV28	TRBJ1-4	CASSLPGAFTSATNEKLFF
TRBV6-5	TRBJ1-1	CASSYGGYTEAFF